A single sample gave rise to the 19 T cell receptor beta chains below, sequenced in a study of memory CD4+ T cells and cytomegalovirus serostatus (dated by TCRdb to the late 2010s). The library was produced with the immunoSEQ multiplex PCR assay. Drawn from immuneACCESS, this table holds only the in-frame rearrangements with V and J called that TCRdb kept. Clones are partly lost; checked studies trace under half to an unresolved V gene and leave the rest unexplained. This sample lists 40,000 to 45,000 clones; 76% were detected once. About 2.1% of the sample rests with the top ten. A FACSAria II was used to sort memory CD4+ T cells, defined as single viable CD3+CD4+CD8-CD45RO+ cells. Material for sequencing was memory CD4+ T cells from blood. These receptor sequences come from an adult in good health and CMV-seronegative.

The chain is built from TRBV21-1 and TRBJ1-2; TRBD1, the D gene given by the table, was not confirmed from the DNA. TRBV21-1 is flagged as a pseudogene. The CDR3 extends over 15 amino acids. The CDR3 protein is CASGTGGVANYGYTF. CDR3 bases: TGTGCCAGCGGAACAGGGGGCGTCGCTAACTATGGCTACACCTTC.

V usage is TRBV5-8 and J usage is TRBJ1-4; tentatively, D is TRBD1 (6 bases). This CDR3 is built from 13 residues. V was clipped by 3 bases and J by 5 bases, with 8 bases between them. The V gene's germline CDR1 is SGHTS and CDR2 YDEGEE. This CDR3 reads CASSSQGNEKLFF. The CDR3 bases are TGTGCCAGCAGCTCGCAGGGGAATGAAAAACTGTTTTTT.

This chain joins TRBV9 and TRBJ1-6, with D tentatively TRBD1 (6 bases). The germline gives CDR1 SGDLS, CDR2 YYNGEE. This CDR3 comprises 17 residues. The V gene lost 6 bases and the J gene lost 0 bases, with 16 bases spanning the gap. CDR3 DNA: TGTGCCAGCAACGTTTCGACAGGTAGCTCCTATAATTCACCCCTCCACTTT. Translating it yields CASNVSTGSSYNSPLHF.

This clone was seen only a few times. CDR3 residues: CASVGGTGAYNEQFF. Here the CDR3 DNA reads TGTGCCAGCGTAGGAGGGACAGGGGCTTACAATGAGCAGTTCTTC. The gene calls are TRBV2 and TRBJ2-1; 10 nucleotides match TRBD1. The J segment lost 4 bases and the V segment lost 8 bases, leaving 8 bases of the junction unmatched. Germline V CDR1 and CDR2: SNHLY, FYNNEI. This CDR3 has 15 amino acids.

The chain uses TRBV21-1 and TRBJ2-1; the table's D call, TRBD2, was not checked against the DNA. TRBV21-1 corresponds to a pseudogene. The CDR3 spans 17 residues. CDR3 amino acids: CASSKVASGGRYNEQFF. The CDR3 bases are TGTGCCAGCAGCAAAGTGGCTAGCGGGGGTCGCTACAATGAGCAGTTCTTC.

This sequence joins TRBV16 and TRBJ2-7, with 7 bases lining up with TRBD1. Germline CDR1 reads KGHSY; CDR2 reads FQNENV. Trimming cost V 5 bases and J 2 bases; bases outside gene matches: 6. The CDR3 contains 14 residues. The CDR3 bases are TGTGCCAGCAGCTACTACAGGGGAACCTACGAGCAGTACTTC. This gives the protein CASSYYRGTYEQYF.

This chain joins TRBV11-3 and TRBJ1-1; TRBD1 might be the D (5 bases). Germline loops: CDR1 SGHNT, CDR2 YENEEA. V was cut by 5 bases and J by 7 bases, with 23 bases left in between. This CDR3 has 16 amino acids. CDR3 loop: CASSPRGATWGFEAFF. The CDR3 region has the DNA TGTGCCAGCAGCCCGAGAGGGGCGACGTGGGGCTTTGAAGCTTTCTTT.

This clone was seen just once. Germline and junction disagree at one end, which may indicate a read error. The V gene is TRBV2, the J gene TRBJ1-6, with D maybe TRBD1 (5 bases). This CDR3 is built from 15 residues. Per the germline V gene, CDR1 is SNHLY and CDR2 is FYNNEI. This CDR3 reads CAGRAQSSYNSPLHF. CDR3 nucleotide sequence: TGTGCCGGCAGGGCTCAGAGCTCCTATAATTCACCCCTCCACTTT.

The chain joins TRBV7-9 to TRBJ2-3; no clear D gene. Germline V gene data show CDR1 as SEHNR and CDR2 as FQNEAQ (reference sequence). CDR3 length: 13 amino acids. V gave up 3 bases and J gave up 6 bases, with 10 bases separating them. Written as DNA, the CDR3 is TGTGCCAGCAGCTTCTTAGGAGAGGATACGCAGTATTTT. Its translation: CASSFLGEDTQYF.

This chain joins TRBV30 and TRBJ2-1; 8 nucleotides align to TRBD2. V was pared by 1 base and J by 1 base, with 15 bases of the junction left unmatched. Germline CDR1 reads GTSNPN; CDR2 reads SVGIG (reference sequence). This CDR3 has 19 residues. CDR3 in DNA: TGTGCCTGGAGTGAGGAATCCAGCGGGGGAATTATTTCCTACAATGAGCAGTTCTTC. Translation gives CAWSEESSGGIISYNEQFF.

V and J are TRBV6-5 and TRBJ1-4, with a weak D call TRBD1 (5 bases). Trimming removed 5 bases at V and 10 bases at J, with 20 bases between. There are 15 residues in the CDR3. Per the germline V gene, CDR1 is MNHEY and CDR2 is SVGAGI. Written as DNA, the CDR3 is TGTGCCAGCAGTCCCCCTGGGGGTTCCGGGGGAAAACTGTTTTTT. Its protein is CASSPPGGSGGKLFF.

The chain couples TRBV6-5 to TRBJ2-2; 10 positions match TRBD2. Germline CDR1 is MNHEY and CDR2 is SVGAGI. The trim removed 4 bases at V and 6 bases at J, leaving 5 bases unmatched. The CDR3 contains 15 residues. CDR3 bases: TGTGCCAGCAGTTTTAGCGGGGGGATGGCCGGGGAGCTGTTTTTT. Translation gives CASSFSGGMAGELFF.

The chain is built from TRBV2 and TRBJ2-1; TRBD2 matches at 11 bases. Trimming cost V 6 bases and J 5 bases; bases outside gene matches: 6. From germline, CDR1 is SNHLY and CDR2 FYNNEI. This CDR3 spans 15 amino acids. CDR3 residues: CASRNRLAGNNEQFF. The CDR3 nucleotides read TGTGCCAGCAGAAATCGACTAGCGGGGAACAATGAGCAGTTCTTC.

This chain connects TRBV18 to TRBJ2-7, with TRBD1 as a possible D gene (5 bases). The CDR3 consists of 14 residues. Germline values: CDR1 KGHSH, CDR2 LQKENI. Trimming took 2 bases from V and 3 from J, leaving 11 bases between them. The CDR3 DNA reads TGTGCCAGCTCACCAACCACAGGAAACTACGAGCAGTACTTC. It codes for CASSPTTGNYEQYF.

The rearrangement uses TRBV5-4 and TRBJ1-2, with TRBD1 matching over 8 bases. V was pared by 5 bases and J by 4 bases, with 7 bases of the junction left unmatched. The CDR3 has 14 residues. Germline V gene data show CDR1 as SGHNT and CDR2 as YYREEE (reference sequence). CDR3: CASSLQGAAYGYTF. The CDR3 nucleotides are TGTGCCAGCAGTTTGCAGGGGGCTGCCTATGGCTACACCTTC.

Written as DNA, the CDR3 is TGTGCCAGCAGCTTCAGCTTAGGCCAGCCCCAGCATTTT. It translates to CASSFSLGQPQHF. The chain recombines TRBV5-6 with TRBJ1-5; no reliable D call. The CDR3 is made up of 13 amino acids. The V gene's germline CDR1 is SGHDT and CDR2 YYEEEE. The ends were cut back, 2 bases at V and 7 bases at J, with 10 bases in the middle.

The CDR3 region is CAISGDRSGNTIYF. CDR3 coding DNA: TGTGCCATCAGTGGAGATCGTTCGGGAAACACCATATATTTT. The chain couples TRBV10-3 to TRBJ1-3; D ambiguous. This CDR3 is built from 14 residues. The V end lost 4 bases, the J end lost 4 bases, and 11 bases lay between the germline ends. Germline V CDR1 and CDR2: ENHRY, SYGVKD.

The chain has TRBV28 and TRBJ1-3; D gene ambiguous. Germline V gene data show CDR1 as MDHEN and CDR2 as SYDVKM. The V end was cut by 5 bases, the J end by 0 bases, with 11 bases between. The CDR3 loop spans 15 amino acids. The CDR3 loop reads CASSRPQVSGNTIYF. DNA of the CDR3: TGTGCCAGCAGTCGCCCCCAGGTCTCTGGAAACACCATATATTTT. Complete variable domain (other parts from reference TRBV28 and TRBJ1-3): DVKVTQSSRYLVKRTGEKVFLECVQDMDHENMFWYRQDPGLGLRLIYFSYDVKMKEKGDIPEGYSVSREKKERFSLILESASTNQTSMYLCASSRPQVSGNTIYFGEGSWLTVV.

The chain has TRBV10-3 and TRBJ1-4, with 7 bases aligning to TRBD1. V dropped 2 bases and J dropped 2; count of bases not matched to a gene: 2. Germline V CDR1 and CDR2: ENHRY, SYGVKD. The CDR3 is 15 amino acids. CDR3 amino acids: CAISETGATNEKLFF. DNA for the CDR3: TGTGCCATCAGTGAGACAGGGGCGACTAATGAAAAACTGTTTTTT.